This TCR beta chain derives from a study of T cells expressing NK-cell markers. Germline V gives CDR1 SGHDN, CDR2 FVKESK. The CDR3 loop spans 13 amino acids. Regarding this clonotype: Its antigen is not identified.

Using the 5' RACE reads, TCRdb records one entry per CDR3 protein without DNA. This sample contains 350,000 to 450,000 distinct CDR3 sequences. Broader study findings: CD8+ T cells in roughly six donors included dominant NKG2C+ clonotypes at roughly 1.0-7.5%. The CD3+CD56-NKG2C+ fraction of several donors was likewise dominated by these clonotypes.

The gene calls are TRBV14 and TRBJ1-1; TCRdb's D call of TRBD1 is untestable without DNA. The source material was blood T cells: a sorted CD56 or NKG2C T cell subset, CD4+ or CD8+ T cells, or bulk PBMC T cells (not recorded which). The TCR was taken from a man aged 18-70 years in good health. This CDR3 reads CASSQTVNTEAFF.